This TCR beta chain is from a study of neurological immune-mediated disorders. The overall study: The disease course was relapsing-remitting in roughly 30 and secondary progressive in about 8.5% of the roughly 34 multiple sclerosis patients.

TCRdb ran MiXCR on the 5' RACE reads and lists one entry per CDR3 protein. This sample has tens of thousands of distinct CDR3 sequences; roughly 5% occur once, and the top ten carry about 8%. This clonotype has a count of ten or more. The CDR3 extends over 12 amino acids. Germline CDR1 DFQATT, CDR2 SNEGSKA (reference sequence). Trimming at V came to 7 bases and at J to 11 bases, leaving 13 bases not matched to a gene. The receptor comes from a man between 18 and 35 years old with multiple sclerosis. The chain recombines TRBV20-1 with TRBJ1-1, with 7 positions matching TRBD1. The sample was PBMCs. The CDR3 bases are TGCAGTGAATACCGGGACAGCGGTGGGGCTTTCTTT. Translating it yields CSEYRDSGGAFF.